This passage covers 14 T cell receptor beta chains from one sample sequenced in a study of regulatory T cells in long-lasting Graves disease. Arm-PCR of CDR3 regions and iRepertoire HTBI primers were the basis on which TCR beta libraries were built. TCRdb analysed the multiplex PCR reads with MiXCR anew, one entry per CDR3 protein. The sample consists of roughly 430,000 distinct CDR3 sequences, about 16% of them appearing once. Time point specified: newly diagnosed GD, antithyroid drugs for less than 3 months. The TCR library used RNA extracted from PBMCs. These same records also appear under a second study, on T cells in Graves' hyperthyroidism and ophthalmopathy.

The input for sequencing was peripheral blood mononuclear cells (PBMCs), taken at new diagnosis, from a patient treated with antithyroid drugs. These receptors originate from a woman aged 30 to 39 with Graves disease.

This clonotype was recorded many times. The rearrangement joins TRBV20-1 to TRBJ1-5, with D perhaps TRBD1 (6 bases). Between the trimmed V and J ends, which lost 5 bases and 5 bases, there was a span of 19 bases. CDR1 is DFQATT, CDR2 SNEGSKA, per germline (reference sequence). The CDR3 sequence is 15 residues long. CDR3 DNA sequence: TGCAGTGCTCCAAGTGGGGGGGGCTTGCATCAGCCCCAGCATTTT. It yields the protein CSAPSGGGLHQPQHF.

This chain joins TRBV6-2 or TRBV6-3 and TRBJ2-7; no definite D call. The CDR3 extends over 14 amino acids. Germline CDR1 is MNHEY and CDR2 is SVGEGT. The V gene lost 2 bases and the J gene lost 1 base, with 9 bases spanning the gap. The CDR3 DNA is TGTGCCAGCAGTTACGGCAGACTGTCCTACGAGCAGTACTTC. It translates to CASSYGRLSYEQYF.

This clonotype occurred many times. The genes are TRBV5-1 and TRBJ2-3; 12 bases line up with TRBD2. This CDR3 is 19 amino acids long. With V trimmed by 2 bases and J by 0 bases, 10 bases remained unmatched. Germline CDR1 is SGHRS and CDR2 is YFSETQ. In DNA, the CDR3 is TGCGCCAGCAGCTTACCGGGGACTAGCGGGTCCACTAGCACAGATACGCAGTATTTT. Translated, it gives CASSLPGTSGSTSTDTQYF.

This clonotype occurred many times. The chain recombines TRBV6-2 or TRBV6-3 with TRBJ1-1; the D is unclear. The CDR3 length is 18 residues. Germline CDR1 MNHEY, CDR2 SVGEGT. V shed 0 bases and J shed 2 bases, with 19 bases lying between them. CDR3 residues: CASSYSNVLGSYNTEAFF. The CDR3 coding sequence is TGTGCCAGCAGTTACTCGAATGTTTTAGGCAGCTACAACACTGAAGCTTTCTTT.

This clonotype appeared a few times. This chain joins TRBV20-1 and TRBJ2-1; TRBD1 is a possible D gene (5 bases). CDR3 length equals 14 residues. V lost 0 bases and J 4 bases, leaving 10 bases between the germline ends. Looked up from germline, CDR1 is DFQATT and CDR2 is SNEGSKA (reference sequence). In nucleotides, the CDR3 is TGCAGTGCTAGAGATGCCAGGGATTACAATGAGCAGTTCTTC. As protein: CSARDARDYNEQFF.

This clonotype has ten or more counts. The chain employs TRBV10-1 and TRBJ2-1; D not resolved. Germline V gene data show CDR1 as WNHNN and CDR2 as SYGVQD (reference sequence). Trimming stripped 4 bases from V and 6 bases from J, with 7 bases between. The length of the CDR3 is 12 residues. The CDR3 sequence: CASSGQANEQFF. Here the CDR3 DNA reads TGCGCCAGCAGTGGTCAGGCCAATGAGCAGTTCTTC.

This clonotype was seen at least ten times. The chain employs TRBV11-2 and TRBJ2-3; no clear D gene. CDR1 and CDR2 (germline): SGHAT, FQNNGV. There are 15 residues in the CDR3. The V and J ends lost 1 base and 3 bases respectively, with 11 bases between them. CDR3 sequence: CASSLGWIRTDTQYF. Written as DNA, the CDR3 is TGTGCCAGCAGCTTAGGCTGGATTCGGACAGATACGCAGTATTTT. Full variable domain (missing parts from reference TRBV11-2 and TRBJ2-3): EAGVAQSPRYKIIEKRQSVAFWCNPISGHATLYWYQQILGQGPKLLIQFQNNGVVDDSQLPKDRFSAERLKGVDSTLKIQPAKLEDSAVYLCASSLGWIRTDTQYFGPGTRLTVL.

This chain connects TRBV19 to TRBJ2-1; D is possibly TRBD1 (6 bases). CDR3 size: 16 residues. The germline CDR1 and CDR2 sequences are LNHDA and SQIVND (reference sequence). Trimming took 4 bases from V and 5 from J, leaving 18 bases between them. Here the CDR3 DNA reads TGTGCCAGTAGTAAACCCCCCGACAGGTCTCACAATGAGCAGTTCTTC. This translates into CASSKPPDRSHNEQFF.

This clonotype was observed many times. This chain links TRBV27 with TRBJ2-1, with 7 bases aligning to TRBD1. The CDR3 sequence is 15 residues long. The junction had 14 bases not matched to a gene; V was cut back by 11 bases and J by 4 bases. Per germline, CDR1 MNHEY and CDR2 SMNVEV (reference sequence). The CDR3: CAAGVRQGQYNEQFF. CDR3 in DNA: TGTGCCGCTGGGGTACGACAGGGACAATACAATGAGCAGTTCTTC.

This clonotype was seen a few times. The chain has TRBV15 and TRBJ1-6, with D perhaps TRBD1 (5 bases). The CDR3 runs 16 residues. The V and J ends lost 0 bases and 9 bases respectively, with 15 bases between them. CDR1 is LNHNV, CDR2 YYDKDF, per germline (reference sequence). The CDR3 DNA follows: TGTGCCACCAGCAGAGACCCCATCGATGGGGGTTCACCCCTCCACTTT. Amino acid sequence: CATSRDPIDGGSPLHF.

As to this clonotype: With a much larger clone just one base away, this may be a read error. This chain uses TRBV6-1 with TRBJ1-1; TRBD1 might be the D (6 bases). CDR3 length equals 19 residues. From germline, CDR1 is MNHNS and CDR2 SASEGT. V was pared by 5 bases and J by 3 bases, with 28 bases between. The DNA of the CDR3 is TGTGCCAGCAGTCTGGCCCTCCCCGGGGGCGTTTGGGAGGACACTGAAGCTTTCTTT. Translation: CASSLALPGGVWEDTEAFF.

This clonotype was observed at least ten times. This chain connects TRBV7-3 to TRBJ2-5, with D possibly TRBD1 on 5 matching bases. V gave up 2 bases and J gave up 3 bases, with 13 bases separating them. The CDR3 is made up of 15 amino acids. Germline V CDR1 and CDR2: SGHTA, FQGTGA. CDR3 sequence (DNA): TGTGCCAGCAGCTTAGGCGAGACAGAGAAAGAGACCCAGTACTTC. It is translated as CASSLGETEKETQYF.

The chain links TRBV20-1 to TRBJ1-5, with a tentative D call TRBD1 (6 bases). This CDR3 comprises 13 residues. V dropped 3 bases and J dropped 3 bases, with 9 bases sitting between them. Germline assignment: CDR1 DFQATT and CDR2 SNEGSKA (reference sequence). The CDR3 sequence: CSASGQFNQPQHF. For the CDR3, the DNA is TGCAGTGCTAGCGGACAGTTCAATCAGCCCCAGCATTTT.

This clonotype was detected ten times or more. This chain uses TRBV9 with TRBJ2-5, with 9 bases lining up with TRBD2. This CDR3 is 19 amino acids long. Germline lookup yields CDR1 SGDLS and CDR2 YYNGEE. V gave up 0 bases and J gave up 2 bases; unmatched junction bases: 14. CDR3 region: CASSVGSSGEKRAQETQYF. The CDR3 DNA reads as TGTGCCAGCAGCGTAGGTTCTAGCGGGGAGAAGAGGGCTCAAGAGACCCAGTACTTC. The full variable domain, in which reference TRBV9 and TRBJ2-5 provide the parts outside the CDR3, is DSGVTQTPKHLITATGQRVTLRCSPRSGDLSVYWYQQSLDQGLQFLIQYYNGEERAKGNILERFSAQQFPDLHSELNLSSLELGDSALYFCASSVGSSGEKRAQETQYFGPGTRLLVL.